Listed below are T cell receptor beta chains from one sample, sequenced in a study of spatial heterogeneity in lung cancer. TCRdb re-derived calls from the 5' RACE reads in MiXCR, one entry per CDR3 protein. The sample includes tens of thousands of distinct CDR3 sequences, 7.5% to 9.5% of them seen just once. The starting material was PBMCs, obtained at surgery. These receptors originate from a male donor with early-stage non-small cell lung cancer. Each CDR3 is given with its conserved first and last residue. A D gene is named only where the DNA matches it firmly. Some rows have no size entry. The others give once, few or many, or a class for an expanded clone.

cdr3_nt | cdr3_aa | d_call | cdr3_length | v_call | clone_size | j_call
TGTGCCAGTTCTACAGGGGTGTACTCGTACGAGCAGTACTTC | CASSTGVYSYEQYF | TRBD1 | 14 | TRBV2 | many | TRBJ2-7
TGTGCCAGCAGCTCCTATAGCGGGAGGGCCGCCGGGGAGCTGTTTTTT | CASSSYSGRAAGELFF | TRBD2 | 16 | TRBV5-6 | many | TRBJ2-2
TGTGCCAGCAGTCTAGCCCGGAGGGCCAGGACCTACAATGAGCAGTTCTTC | CASSLARRARTYNEQFF | - | 17 | TRBV12-3/TRBV12-4 | few | TRBJ2-1
TGTGCCAGCAGTGAAGAAGACCTATCCGGGGCTTTCTTT | CASSEEDLSGAFF | - | 13 | TRBV2 | many | TRBJ1-1
TGTGCCAGCAGCTTAGATCTAAGTGAGCAGTACTTC | CASSLDLSEQYF | - | 12 | TRBV11-2 | many | TRBJ2-7
TGTGCCATCGGACCCGACACCGGGGAGCTGTTTTTT | CAIGPDTGELFF | - | 12 | TRBV10-3 | many | TRBJ2-2
TGTGCCAGCAGCTTAGACGCTACCTACGAGCAGTACTTC | CASSLDATYEQYF | - | 13 | TRBV7-3 | few | TRBJ2-7
TGTGCCAGCGGCGGGGGCAGCAGCTCCTACAATGAGCAGTTCTTC | CASGGGSSSYNEQFF | - | 15 | TRBV6-1 | - | TRBJ2-1
TGTGCCAGCACCATGAGGGGTACTAGCGGGAGCTCCTACAATGAGCAGTTCTTC | CASTMRGTSGSSYNEQFF | TRBD2 | 18 | TRBV11-2 | many | TRBJ2-1
TGCGCCAGCAGCTTCCGGACAGGGGATTACGATGGCTACACCTTC | CASSFRTGDYDGYTF | TRBD1 | 15 | TRBV5-1 | - | TRBJ1-2
TGCGCCAGCAGCCAAGATAGCTCAGAATTTAATGGCTACACCTTC | CASSQDSSEFNGYTF | - | 15 | TRBV4-1 | few | TRBJ1-2
TGTGCCAGCAGGGATAACTCCGGCTACACCTTC | CASRDNSGYTF | - | 11 | TRBV12-3/TRBV12-4 | - | TRBJ1-2
TGCGCCAGCAGTCCGGGCCCTAGACCTTATTTT | CASSPGPRPYF | - | 11 | TRBV23-1 | - | TRBJ1-4
TGTGCCAGCAGCCATCCCCGGACTAGCGGATCCTACGAGCAGTACTTC | CASSHPRTSGSYEQYF | TRBD2 | 16 | TRBV7-9 | few | TRBJ2-7
TGTGCCAGCAGTTCGACGGGAGGAACCCTCCACTTT | CASSSTGGTLHF | - | 12 | TRBV27 | many | TRBJ1-6
TGCGCCAGCAGCTTGGCCGGAGGGCACTTAACCTTTAATGAGCAGTTCTTC | CASSLAGGHLTFNEQFF | - | 17 | TRBV5-1 | - | TRBJ2-1
TGTGCTAGTGGTTTGCAGCGGGTTAGCGGTGAGCAGTTCTTC | CASGLQRVSGEQFF | - | 14 | TRBV12-5 | few | TRBJ2-1
TGTGCCAGCACCACTGGACCCATCTTTCGGTCTGAAGCTTTCTTT | CASTTGPIFRSEAFF | - | 15 | TRBV5-5 | - | TRBJ1-1
TGTGCCAGCAGCGTAGTGATGGATCCCGTATCCTTCTCTGGGGCCAACGTCCTGACTTTC | CASSVVMDPVSFSGANVLTF | - | 20 | TRBV9 | many | TRBJ2-6
TGCAGCGTTGAAGGGGCGGGGATCTCCTACAATGAGCAGTTCTTC | CSVEGAGISYNEQFF | - | 15 | TRBV29-1 | many | TRBJ2-1
TGTGCCACCAGCAGCAGCCTCTATAGAACAGATACGCAGTATTTT | CATSSSLYRTDTQYF | - | 15 | TRBV15 | many | TRBJ2-3
TGCGCCAGCAGCAAGGGACTAGCGGAACCCTCTGGGGTCAACGTCCTGACTTTC | CASSKGLAEPSGVNVLTF | TRBD2 | 18 | TRBV5-1 | - | TRBJ2-6
TGTGCCAGCAGTTTGTCTGTCGGCGGACAGGGGGACTATGGCTACACCTTC | CASSLSVGGQGDYGYTF | TRBD1 | 17 | TRBV12-3/TRBV12-4 | - | TRBJ1-2
TGCGCCAGCAGTGCCCCGGGGTCCTACGAGCAGTACTTC | CASSAPGSYEQYF | - | 13 | TRBV10-1 | - | TRBJ2-7
TGTGCCAGCAGCTTAGGGAGAATCACAGATACGCAGTATTTT | CASSLGRITDTQYF | - | 14 | TRBV7-2 | - | TRBJ2-3
TGCGCCAGCACCCGAGGAGAGGCGGAGACTGAAGCTTTCTTT | CASTRGEAETEAFF | - | 14 | TRBV5-1 | - | TRBJ1-1
TGTGCCAGCAGTTTGCAGGCTTTTTTAAACTATGGCTACACCTTC | CASSLQAFLNYGYTF | - | 15 | TRBV27 | many | TRBJ1-2
TGTGCCAGCAGCTCCCCGACTAGCGGTTCCTACGAGCAGTACTTC | CASSSPTSGSYEQYF | TRBD2 | 15 | TRBV7-2 | few | TRBJ2-7
TGCAGCGTTGTGTTAGTAGATGGCTACACCTTC | CSVVLVDGYTF | - | 11 | TRBV29-1 | many | TRBJ1-2
TGTGCCAGCAGCTTAGGACCCTTGGGAAACACCATATATTTT | CASSLGPLGNTIYF | - | 14 | TRBV11-2 | - | TRBJ1-3
TGTGCCAGCAGACGAACGGGAAACTATGGCTACACCTTC | CASRRTGNYGYTF | - | 13 | TRBV12-3/TRBV12-4 | - | TRBJ1-2
TGCAGTGCTAGAGAGGACAGGCTATCTGAAGCTTTCTTT | CSAREDRLSEAFF | TRBD1 | 13 | TRBV20-1 | few | TRBJ1-1